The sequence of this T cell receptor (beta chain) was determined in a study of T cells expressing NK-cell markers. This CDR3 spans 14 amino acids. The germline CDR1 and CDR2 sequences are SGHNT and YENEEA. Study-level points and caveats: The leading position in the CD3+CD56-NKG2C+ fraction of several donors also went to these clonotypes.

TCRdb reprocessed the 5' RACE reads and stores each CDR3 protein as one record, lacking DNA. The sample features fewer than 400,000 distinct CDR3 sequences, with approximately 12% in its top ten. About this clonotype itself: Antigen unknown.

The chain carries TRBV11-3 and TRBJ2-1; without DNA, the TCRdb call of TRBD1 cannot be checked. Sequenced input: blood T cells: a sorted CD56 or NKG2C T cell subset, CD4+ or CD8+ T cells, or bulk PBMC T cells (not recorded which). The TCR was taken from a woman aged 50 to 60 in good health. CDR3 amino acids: CASSWPQRGNEQFF.